The source of this TCR beta chain is a study of blood T cell repertoires in COVID-19. The overall study: Acute and convalescent COVID-19 samples came from the United States, Italy and Spain. PBMCs, B-cell-depleted T cells, or T cells provided the cDNA or gDNA that made up the material.

Per the original data handling: The assay estimated nucleated cells by amplifying reference gene primers. TCRdb's table, derived via immunoSEQ multiplex PCR, lists solely in-frame clones and lacks some. The DNA was the basis for D and trimming; V, J and clone size are from that table. This table has more than 250,000 clones, over 65% appearing once. The CDR3 runs to 15 residues. V lost 7 bases and J lost 2; bases outside the gene matches: 10. Per the germline V gene, CDR1 is SGDLS and CDR2 is YYNGEE. This chain uses TRBV9 with TRBJ2-3, with 7 bases identical to TRBD2. The TCR was taken from a man aged 55 to 69 who had recovered from COVID-19. What was sequenced was peripheral blood. The CDR3 sequence is CASGERGGITDTQYF. The CDR3 nucleotides are TGTGCCAGCGGCGAGCGGGGCGGGATCACAGATACGCAGTATTTT.